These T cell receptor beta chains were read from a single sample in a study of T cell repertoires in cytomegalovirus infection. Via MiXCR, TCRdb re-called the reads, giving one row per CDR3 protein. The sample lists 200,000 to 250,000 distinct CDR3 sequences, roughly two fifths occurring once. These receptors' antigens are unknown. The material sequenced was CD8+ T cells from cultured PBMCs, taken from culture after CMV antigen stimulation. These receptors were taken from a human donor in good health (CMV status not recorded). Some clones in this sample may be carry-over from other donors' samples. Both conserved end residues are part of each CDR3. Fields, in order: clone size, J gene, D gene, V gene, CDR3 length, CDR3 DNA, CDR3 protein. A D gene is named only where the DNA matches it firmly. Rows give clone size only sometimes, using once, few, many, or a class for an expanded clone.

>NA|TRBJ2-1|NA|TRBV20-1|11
TGCAGTGCTAAGGGGGTCCATGAGCAGTTCTTC
CSAKGVHEQFF
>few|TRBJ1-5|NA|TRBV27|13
TGTGCCAGCAGTTCCAATAGCAATCAGCCCCAGCATTTT
CASSSNSNQPQHF
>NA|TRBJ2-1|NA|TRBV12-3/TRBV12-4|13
TGTGCCAGCAGTTTAGGGGGGGAGGATGAGCAGTTCTTC
CASSLGGEDEQFF
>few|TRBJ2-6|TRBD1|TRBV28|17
TGTGCCAGCAGTTTGAGGGGGCGGCTCTCTGGGGCCAACGTCCTGACTTTC
CASSLRGRLSGANVLTF
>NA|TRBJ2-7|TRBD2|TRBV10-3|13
TGTGCCATCAGGGAACTAGCGGGGGACGAGCAGTACTTC
CAIRELAGDEQYF
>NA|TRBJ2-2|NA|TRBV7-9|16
TGTGCCAGCAGCCCCCTGGAGGGCCAGAACACCGGGGAGCTGTTTTTT
CASSPLEGQNTGELFF
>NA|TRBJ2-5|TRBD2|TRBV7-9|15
TGTGCCAGCAGCTCTGTAGCTGACGGGGGGGAGACCCAGTACTTC
CASSSVADGGETQYF
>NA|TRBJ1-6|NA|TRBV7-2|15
TGTGCCAGCAGCGTGGACCTCTCCTATAATTCACCCCTCCACTTT
CASSVDLSYNSPLHF
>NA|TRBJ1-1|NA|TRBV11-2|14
TGTGCCAGCAGCTTAGGAACAGGGTACACTGAAGCTTTCTTT
CASSLGTGYTEAFF
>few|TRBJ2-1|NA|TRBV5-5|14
TGTGCCAGCAGTTCTGGACTCTCCTACAATGAGCAGTTCTTC
CASSSGLSYNEQFF
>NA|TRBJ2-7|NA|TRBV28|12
TGTGCCAGCAGTTCCCCCGACTACGAGCAGTACTTC
CASSSPDYEQYF
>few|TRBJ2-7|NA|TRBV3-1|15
TGTGCCAGCAGCCAGGCAGGACTAAGTTGGGGCGAGCAGTACTTC
CASSQAGLSWGEQYF
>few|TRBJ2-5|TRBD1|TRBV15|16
TGTGCCACCAGCAGCGGACAGGGGGCTGCCCAAGAGACCCAGTACTTC
CATSSGQGAAQETQYF
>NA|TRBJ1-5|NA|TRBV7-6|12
TGTGCCAGCCAGGTTAGCAATCAGCCCCAGCATTTT
CASQVSNQPQHF
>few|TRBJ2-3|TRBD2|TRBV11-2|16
TGTGCCAGCAGCTTAGCGCTAGCGGGGATAACAGATACGCAGTATTTT
CASSLALAGITDTQYF
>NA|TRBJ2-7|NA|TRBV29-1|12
TGCAGCGTTACCACTGACGGCTACGAGCAGTACTTC
CSVTTDGYEQYF
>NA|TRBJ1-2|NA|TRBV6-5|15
TGTGCCAGCAGTTACTCGAGTGCAGGCCGCGGGGGTTACACCTTC
CASSYSSAGRGGYTF
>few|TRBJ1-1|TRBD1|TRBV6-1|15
TGTGCCAGCAGGTATGGACAGGGGGCGGACACTGAAGCTTTCTTT
CASRYGQGADTEAFF
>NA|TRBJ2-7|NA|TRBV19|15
TGTGCCAGTAGTATAGTGCCGATGGAGCTCCACGAGCAGTACTTC
CASSIVPMELHEQYF
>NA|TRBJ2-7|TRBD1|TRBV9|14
TGTGCCAGCAGCCCAAGGGACAGGGGAGACGAGCAGTACTTC
CASSPRDRGDEQYF
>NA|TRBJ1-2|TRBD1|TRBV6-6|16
TGTGCCAGCAGTTACCCAAAGCAGGGGGGATTCTATGGCTACACCTTC
CASSYPKQGGFYGYTF
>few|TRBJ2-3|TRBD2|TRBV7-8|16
TGTGCCAGCCGCCTCCTAGGCGGGAGTAAAACAGATACGCAGTATTTT
CASRLLGGSKTDTQYF
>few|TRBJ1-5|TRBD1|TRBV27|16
TGTGCCAGCAGTCCCTCGACAGGGGAGAACGGTCAGCCCCAGCATTTT
CASSPSTGENGQPQHF
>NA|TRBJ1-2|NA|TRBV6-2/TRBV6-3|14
TGTGCCACCTTGGGACGGATTACTAACTATGGCTACACCTTC
CATLGRITNYGYTF
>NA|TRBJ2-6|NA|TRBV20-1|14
TGCAGTGCATCGGGAAGCTCTGGGGCCAACGTCCTGACTTTC
CSASGSSGANVLTF
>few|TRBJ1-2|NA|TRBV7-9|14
TGTGCCAGCAGCATACCTACGAGGAGCTATGGCTACACCTTC
CASSIPTRSYGYTF
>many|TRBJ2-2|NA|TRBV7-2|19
TGTGCCAGCAGCTTAGCCCCATGGAGCGGAAGGTCTAGCACCGGGGAGCTGTTTTTT
CASSLAPWSGRSSTGELFF
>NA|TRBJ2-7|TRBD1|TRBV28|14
TGTGCCAGCAGTAATACAGGGGGCTCCTACGAGCAGTACTTC
CASSNTGGSYEQYF
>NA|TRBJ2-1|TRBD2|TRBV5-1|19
TGCGCCAGCCGCGGCGGGACTAGCGGGCTCGGGTCGACCTACAATGAGCAGTTCTTC
CASRGGTSGLGSTYNEQFF
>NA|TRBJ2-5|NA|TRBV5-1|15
TGCGCCAGGCCCCCCGTGAGAAACTTGCAAGAGACCCAGTACTTC
CARPPVRNLQETQYF
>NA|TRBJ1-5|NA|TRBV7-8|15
TGTGCCAGCAGCTTAGCGGTGCCAGGGAATCAGCCCCAGCATTTT
CASSLAVPGNQPQHF
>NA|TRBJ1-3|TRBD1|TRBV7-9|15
TGTGCCAGCAGCCTTCAGAGGGGGCATGGAAACACCATATATTTT
CASSLQRGHGNTIYF
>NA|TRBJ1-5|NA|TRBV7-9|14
TGTGCCAGCAGCCGGGACGGACGCAATCAGCCCCAGCATTTT
CASSRDGRNQPQHF
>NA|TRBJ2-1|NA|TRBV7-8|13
TGTGCCAGCAGCTTCCGGAGTTACAATGAGCAGTTCTTC
CASSFRSYNEQFF
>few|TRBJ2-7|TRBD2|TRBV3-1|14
TGTGCCAGCAGCCAAAAACCTAGCGGCTACGAGCAGTACTTC
CASSQKPSGYEQYF
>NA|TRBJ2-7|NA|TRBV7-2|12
TGTGCCAGCAGCTCCTGGGGGGACGAGCAGTACTTC
CASSSWGDEQYF
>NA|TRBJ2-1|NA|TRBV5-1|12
TGCGCCAGCAGCCTCTATTTCGATGAGCAGTTCTTC
CASSLYFDEQFF
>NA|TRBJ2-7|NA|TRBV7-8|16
TGTGCCAGCAGCTTAGCCCCACCGCGGCAGGCCTACGAGCAGTACTTC
CASSLAPPRQAYEQYF
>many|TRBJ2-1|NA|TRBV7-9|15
TGTGCCAGCAGCTTACGGACAGAGACCTACAATGAGCAGTTCTTC
CASSLRTETYNEQFF
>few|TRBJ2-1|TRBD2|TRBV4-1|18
TGCGCCAGCAGCCAAGATGGGCTAGCGGGTAGCTCCTACAATGAGCAGTTCTTC
CASSQDGLAGSSYNEQFF
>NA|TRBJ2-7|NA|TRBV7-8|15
TGTGCCAGCAGCCTTCCCGGGACTGGCTCCTACGAGCAGTACTTC
CASSLPGTGSYEQYF
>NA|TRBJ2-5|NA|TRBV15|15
TGTGCCACCAGCAGAGATTTGGGACCTGAAGAGACCCAGTACTTC
CATSRDLGPEETQYF
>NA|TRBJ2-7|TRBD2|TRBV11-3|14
TGTGCCAGCAGCGACGGGACTAGCGGCTACGAGCAGTACTTC
CASSDGTSGYEQYF